This T cell receptor beta chain stems from a study of T cell clones after liver transplantation. The repertoire was sequenced with immunoSEQ multiplex PCR; TCRdb's copy has only in-frame clones and lacks some. The table shows approximately 71,000 clones, with 80% to 95% occurring only once. The CDR3 extends over 13 amino acids. V was clipped by 7 bases and J by 4 bases, with 14 bases between them. Germline loops: CDR1 SGHDT, CDR2 YYEEEE. The rearrangement links TRBV5-6 to TRBJ1-2; D uncertain. The sequencing here drew on CD4+ T cells from blood, taken approximately 25 months after liver transplant. The TCR comes from a human patient who received a liver transplant. The graft donor may be the source of some T cells. For the CDR3, the DNA is TGTGCCAGCTATAGTCGAAAGACCTATGGCTACACCTTC. Translation: CASYSRKTYGYTF.